The entry that follows covers one TCR beta chain sequence. Its antigen has not been determined. No much larger clonotype is one base removed from it; base qualities were not supplied. Libraries were prepared through 5' RACE. The data were produced on an Illumina HiSeq 2000. A universal primer binding site was introduced by template switching, and a unique molecular identifier was present in the final cDNA, enabling accurate counting of TCR cDNA molecules. Specific primers in the conserved constant-segment region were used to synthesize first-strand cDNA for the TCR alpha and beta chains. To control for contamination, every cDNA library was double barcoded, receiving both a SMART-Mk sample barcode and Illumina barcodes. Two successive PCR steps introduced TruSeq adapter sequences along with Illumina sample barcodes. Sequencing of the TCR alpha and beta cDNA libraries was done on the Illumina HiSeq platform using custom primers. Per the authors' processing: MiGEC was used to process raw reads and extract unique molecular identifiers, and MiXCR was used to find CDR3 positions. Recombination models were inferred per individual with the repgenHMM and IGoR tools using an EM algorithm. Shared clonotypes were analyzed with the tcR package in R, and sharing was normalized by the product of cloneset sizes. Out-of-frame nonproductive sequences were analyzed to study raw recombination free of thymic and clonal selection effects. TCRdb passed the public sequencing reads through fastp at Q25 and MiXCR, retaining productive beta sequences. Under each unique CDR3 protein, matching rows form one entry showing the most common genes and DNA. The V and J calls here are based on TCRdb, not the publication. In all, the sample holds around 280,000 distinct CDR3 sequences, and roughly 8.6% of those were seen once. Approximately 2.1% of the sample is in the top ten clones.

Cut back by 3 bases and 3 bases, the V and J ends lie 12 bases apart. From its cysteine to its phenylalanine, the CDR3 spans 15 amino acids. The only DNA kept is the CDR3, 45 bases in frame from the first base. From the germline V gene, CDR1 is ENHRY and CDR2 is SYGVKD. The data were obtained in a study of identical twins (dated by TCRdb to 2016 to 2018). With respect to the entire study: The study deep-sequenced TCR alpha and beta repertoires from monozygotic twins, unrelated adults of various ages and cord blood to test whether fetal clonotypes persist. To rule out contamination, replicate twin experiments were performed at different times with different library preparation protocols. On the study overall, not on this receptor specifically: A weaker excess of twin sharing was found in beta out-of-frame sequences because the signal-to-noise ratio was lowered by fewer shared sequences. Invariant T cells such as MAIT and iNKT could partly confound zero-insertion analyses, though diverse VJ usage argued against this for most clonotypes. Fewer insertions were carried by abundant cord blood beta clonotypes, a similar but weaker trend appeared in young adult naive repertoires, and no such trend appeared in memory repertoires. Because the same donors could not be followed over many years, the conclusions depended on cross-sectional statistical analysis. Compared with coincidental sharing between unrelated individuals, an excess of low generation-probability sequences was observed among out-of-frame TCR alpha sequences shared between twins. Recombination models systematically underestimated out-of-frame TCR alpha sharing in monozygotic twins but agreed with sharing between unrelated individuals.

Every donor in the study was a healthy Caucasian. Three pairs of female monozygotic twins, all aged 18 to 29 years, were included in the twin cohort. Miltenyi CD45RO+ enrichment and human naive T-cell isolation kits were used to isolate memory (CD45RO+) and naive T cells from PBMC. This sample also appeared in a second study, on yellow fever vaccine responses in identical twins. The second study's authors report: According to the authors, the vaccine-induced T cell response in identical twins seemed to be partly convergent and partly specific to each individual. The study precisely tracked vaccine-responding T cell clones in identical twins.

The sample comprised memory (CD45RO+) T cells sorted from blood. The meaning of the sample's cell subset or site label: CD45RO+ enriched T cells. Here the chain combines TRBV10-3 and TRBJ2-1; a tentative D call is TRBD2 (5 bases match). This TCR derives from a woman between 18 and 30 years old in good health. The CDR3 is CAISEKRNLYNEQFF. The nucleotide sequence reads TGTGCCATCAGTGAAAAGCGGAACCTCTACAATGAGCAGTTCTTC.